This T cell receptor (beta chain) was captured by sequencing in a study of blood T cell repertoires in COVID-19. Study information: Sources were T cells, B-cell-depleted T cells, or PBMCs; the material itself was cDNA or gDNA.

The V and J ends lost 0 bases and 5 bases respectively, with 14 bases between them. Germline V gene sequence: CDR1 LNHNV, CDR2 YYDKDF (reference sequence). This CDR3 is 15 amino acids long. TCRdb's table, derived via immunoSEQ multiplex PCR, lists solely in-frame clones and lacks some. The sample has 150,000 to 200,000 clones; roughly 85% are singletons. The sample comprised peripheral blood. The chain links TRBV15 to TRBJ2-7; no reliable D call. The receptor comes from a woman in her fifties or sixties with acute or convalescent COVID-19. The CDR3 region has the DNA TGTGCCACCAGCAGAGAGGCCGGAGTTTTAAACGAGCAGTACTTC. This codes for CATSREAGVLNEQYF. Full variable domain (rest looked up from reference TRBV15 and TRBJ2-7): DAMVIQNPRYQVTQFGKPVTLSCSQTLNHNVMYWYQQKSSQAPKLLFHYYDKDFNNEADTPDNFQSRRPNTSFCFLDIRSPGLGDTAMYLCATSREAGVLNEQYFGPGTRLTVT.